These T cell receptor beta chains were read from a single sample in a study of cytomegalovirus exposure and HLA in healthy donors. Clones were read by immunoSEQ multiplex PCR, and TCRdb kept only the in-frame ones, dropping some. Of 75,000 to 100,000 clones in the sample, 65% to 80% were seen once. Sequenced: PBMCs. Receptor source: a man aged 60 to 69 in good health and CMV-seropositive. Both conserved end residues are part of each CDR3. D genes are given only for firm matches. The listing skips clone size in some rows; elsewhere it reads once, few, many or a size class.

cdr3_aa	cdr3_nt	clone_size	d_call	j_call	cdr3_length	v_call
CASPRGQTNFYGYTF	TGTGCCAGCCCTCGAGGGCAGACTAACTTCTATGGCTACACCTTC	-	-	TRBJ1-2	15	TRBV7-8
CASSPSGTGGQSNQPQHF	TGTGCCAGCAGCCCTTCCGGGACAGGGGGCCAGAGCAATCAGCCCCAGCATTTT	-	TRBD1	TRBJ1-5	18	TRBV7-8
CASSMTSGVVETQYF	TGTGCTAGCAGCATGACTAGCGGGGTTGTGGAGACCCAGTACTTC	-	TRBD2	TRBJ2-5	15	TRBV7-7
CASGPPDTQYF	TGCGCCAGCGGGCCCCCAGATACGCAGTATTTT	-	-	TRBJ2-3	11	TRBV4-1
CASSLDGGTYEQYF	TGTGCCAGCAGCTTAGATGGAGGGACCTACGAGCAGTACTTC	-	-	TRBJ2-7	14	TRBV7-2
CASSHIQGAIQPQHF	TGCGCCAGCAGCCACATACAGGGGGCAATTCAGCCCCAGCATTTT	-	TRBD1	TRBJ1-5	15	TRBV4-1
CASSLDSGGAETQYF	TGTGCCAGCAGCTTAGATAGCGGGGGGGCGGAGACCCAGTACTTC	-	TRBD2	TRBJ2-5	15	TRBV7-8
CASRMDRGRGYTF	TGCGCCAGCAGGATGGACAGGGGGCGAGGCTACACCTTC	once	TRBD1	TRBJ1-2	13	TRBV10-2
CAWSVKGADEKLFF	TGTGCCTGGAGTGTAAAGGGGGCGGATGAAAAACTGTTTTTT	few	TRBD1	TRBJ1-4	14	TRBV30
CATGQGSTYEQYF	TGCGCCACCGGACAGGGGAGTACCTACGAGCAGTACTTC	-	TRBD1	TRBJ2-7	13	TRBV10-2
CASSSEGGLGAKNIQYF	TGTGCCAGTAGTTCCGAAGGAGGGCTCGGAGCCAAAAACATTCAGTACTTC	-	-	TRBJ2-4	17	TRBV19
CASNTGGASGANVLTF	TGCGCCAGCAATACAGGGGGCGCTTCTGGGGCCAACGTCCTGACTTTC	-	TRBD1	TRBJ2-6	16	TRBV5-1
CASSLQGWYEQYF	TGTGCCAGCAGTTTACAGGGGTGGTACGAGCAGTACTTC	once	-	TRBJ2-7	13	TRBV28
CASSQSRAPIAKNIQYF	TGCGCCAGCAGTCAATCGAGGGCTCCCATAGCCAAAAACATTCAGTACTTC	-	-	TRBJ2-4	17	TRBV23-1
CASSYSSGLEQYF	TGTGCCAGCAGTTATTCTTCAGGGCTCGAGCAGTACTTC	-	-	TRBJ2-7	13	TRBV6-5
CASSLSGTGNSPLHF	TGTGCCAGCAGCTTATCCGGGACAGGCAATTCACCCCTCCACTTT	-	TRBD1	TRBJ1-6	15	TRBV11-3
CASSRLPFF	TGCGCCAGCAGCAGGCTACCTTTCTTT	-	-	TRBJ1-1	9	TRBV10-1
CASSLRGGRNRSYEQYF	TGTGCCAGCAGCTTAAGGGGTGGCCGAAACCGAAGCTACGAGCAGTACTTC	-	-	TRBJ2-7	17	TRBV7-9
CAATQDSNQPQHF	TGTGCCGCGACGCAGGATAGCAATCAGCCCCAGCATTTT	-	-	TRBJ1-5	13	TRBV30
CASSVWNTGELFF	TGTGCCAGCAGTGTCTGGAACACCGGGGAGCTGTTTTTT	few	-	TRBJ2-2	13	TRBV6-1
CASSAIGTGPYEQYF	TGTGCCAGCAGTGCCATCGGAACAGGTCCCTACGAGCAGTACTTC	few	-	TRBJ2-7	15	TRBV6-1
CASSLAGGGDTEAFF	TGCGCCAGCAGCTTGGCCGGGGGAGGGGACACTGAAGCTTTCTTT	-	-	TRBJ1-1	15	TRBV5-1
CASSPRVAGAYEQYF	TGTGCCAGCAGCCCGAGGGTAGCGGGGGCCTACGAGCAGTACTTC	-	TRBD2	TRBJ2-7	15	TRBV9
CAISEYGTVEAFF	TGTGCCATCAGTGAGTATGGGACTGTCGAAGCTTTCTTT	-	-	TRBJ1-1	13	TRBV10-3
CASSLGTGVNQPQHF	TGCGCCAGCAGCTTAGGGACGGGGGTGAATCAGCCCCAGCATTTT	-	-	TRBJ1-5	15	TRBV5-1
CASSLARGQDTGELFF	TGTGCCAGCAGCTTAGCCAGGGGGCAGGACACCGGGGAGCTGTTTTTT	few	TRBD1	TRBJ2-2	16	TRBV7-9
CASTLGGSTNYGYTF	TGTGCCAGTACCTTGGGGGGGAGTACTAACTATGGCTACACCTTC	-	-	TRBJ1-2	15	TRBV19
CASSSGGPYKQYF	TGTGCTAGCAGTTCCGGGGGACCCTACAAGCAGTACTTC	-	-	TRBJ2-7	13	TRBV7-7
CASSSPSGTGGTYEQYF	TGTGCCAGCAGTTCCCCCTCAGGGACAGGTGGCACCTACGAGCAGTACTTC	-	TRBD1	TRBJ2-7	17	TRBV27
CARSGCGGQYF	TGCGCCAGGTCCGGCTGCGGCGGGCAGTACTTC	-	-	TRBJ2-7	11	TRBV4-1
CASSGRTVNYGYTF	TGTGCCAGCAGTGGGCGGACAGTTAACTATGGCTACACCTTC	-	-	TRBJ1-2	14	TRBV2
CASSIRAGPTPTDTQYF	TGTGCCAGCAGTATACGAGCGGGCCCCACCCCCACAGATACGCAGTATTTT	once	-	TRBJ2-3	17	TRBV27
CASSLRDRISYEQYF	TGTGCCAGCAGCTTACGGGACAGGATTTCCTACGAGCAGTACTTC	once	TRBD1	TRBJ2-7	15	TRBV5-6
CASSTGTGSYNSPLHF	TGCGCCAGCAGCACCGGGACAGGCTCCTATAATTCACCCCTCCACTTT	-	TRBD1	TRBJ1-6	16	TRBV10-2
CASSEAWTAARLAGAQETQYF	TGTGCCAGCAGTGAAGCTTGGACCGCTGCCCGACTAGCGGGGGCCCAAGAGACCCAGTACTTC	-	TRBD2	TRBJ2-5	21	TRBV6-1
CASSKGLPSTDTQYF	TGTGCCAGCAGTAAGGGACTACCCAGCACAGATACGCAGTATTTT	-	TRBD2	TRBJ2-3	15	TRBV2
CASSLYGGLQETQYF	TGTGCCAGCAGCTTATACGGAGGCCTTCAAGAGACCCAGTACTTC	few	-	TRBJ2-5	15	TRBV7-9
CASAQNQGQGPGELFF	TGTGCCAGCGCTCAGAACCAAGGACAGGGGCCCGGGGAGCTGTTTTTT	once	TRBD1	TRBJ2-2	16	TRBV25-1
CASSLGASGGAGNEQFF	TGCGCCAGCAGCTTGGGGGCTAGCGGGGGGGCGGGCAATGAGCAGTTCTTC	once	TRBD2	TRBJ2-1	17	TRBV5-1
CASSTGLAIFF	TGCGCCAGCAGCACCGGACTAGCAATATTCTTC	-	TRBD2	TRBJ2-1	11	TRBV5-1
CSVEHRGETQYF	TGCAGCGTTGAACACAGGGGAGAGACCCAGTACTTC	-	TRBD1	TRBJ2-5	12	TRBV29-1